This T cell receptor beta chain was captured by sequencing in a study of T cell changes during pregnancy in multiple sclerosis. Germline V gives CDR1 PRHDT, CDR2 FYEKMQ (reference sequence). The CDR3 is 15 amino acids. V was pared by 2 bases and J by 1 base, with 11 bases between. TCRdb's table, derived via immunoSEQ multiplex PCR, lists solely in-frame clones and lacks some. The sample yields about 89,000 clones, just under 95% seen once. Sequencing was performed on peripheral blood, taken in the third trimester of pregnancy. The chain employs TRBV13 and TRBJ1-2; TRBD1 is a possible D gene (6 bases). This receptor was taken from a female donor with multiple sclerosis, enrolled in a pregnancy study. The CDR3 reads CASSLRGRGNYGYTF. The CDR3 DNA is TGTGCCAGCAGCTTAAGAGGCAGGGGTAACTATGGCTACACCTTC.